This TCR beta chain stems from a study of human T cells and chemical hapten exposure. Study overall: Per-sample TCR yield variation was attributed mainly to small pooled library volume differences.

In TCRdb, the RACE reads were re-called with MiXCR into one record per CDR3 protein. The table has approximately 350,000 distinct CDR3 sequences, more than 5% seen once. Germline trimming cut 5 bases from V and 1 base from J; bases unmatched to any gene: 4. Germline CDR1 and CDR2: SGHVS and FQNEAQ. The CDR3 extends over 15 amino acids. The time point: patch test 2, 6 weeks after DPC sensitization. Treatment reported: therapeutic diphenylcyclopropenone sensitization with weekly scalp DPC. V usage is TRBV7-8 and J usage is TRBJ2-2; 7 bases match TRBD1. The TCR comes from a woman aged 18-29 years with alopecia areata. Some clones in this sample may be carry-over from other donors' samples. The input for sequencing was whole blood, taken in connection with sensitization to the hapten diphenylcyclopropenone (DPC). CDR3 nucleotides: TGTGCCAGCAGCATGGGGACAGTGAACACCGGGGAGCTGTTTTTT. Translation gives CASSMGTVNTGELFF. Looking up the rest from reference TRBV7-8 and TRBJ2-2 gives the full variable domain: GAGVSQSPRYKVAKRGQDVALRCDPISGHVSLFWYQQALGQGPEFLTYFQNEAQLDKSGLPSDRFFAERPEGSVSTLKIQRTQQEDSAVYLCASSMGTVNTGELFFGEGSRLTVL.